This paragraph covers one T cell receptor (beta chain) sequence. The antigen remains undetermined. This entry is derived from a study of shared clonotypes between healthy human individuals. Study-wide results and caveats: Relative to memory subsets, naive subsets generally showed larger estimated richness. Blood was the sole source, and tissue repertoires probably differ.

Repertoires were generated with immunoSEQ multiplex PCR, while TCRdb's copy carries only in-frame clones and drops some. The sample has around 700,000 clones, about two thirds seen once. The TCR comes from a woman aged 30 to 39 in good health. Material: memory CD4+ T cells sorted from blood. Subset: CD45RA-negative fraction.

CDR3 DNA: TGTGCCAGCAGCTTATTCCCAGCGGGGGCAACAGATACGCAGTATTTT. It yields the protein CASSLFPAGATDTQYF. V and J are TRBV7-3 and TRBJ2-3; 8 nucleotides match TRBD2. Germline trimming cut 2 bases from V and 3 bases from J; bases unmatched to any gene: 7. The CDR3 has 16 residues. Germline CDR1 and CDR2: SGHTA and FQGTGA.